Detailed here is one TCR beta chain. This sample stems from a study of blood T cell repertoires in COVID-19. Study in general: Acute and convalescent COVID-19 samples came from the United States, Italy and Spain. The cDNA or gDNA used as material had been derived from T cells, B-cell-depleted T cells, or PBMCs.

Per the original methods: Reference gene primer amplification in the assay estimated nucleated cell counts. Produced via immunoSEQ multiplex PCR; TCRdb's table is partial and in-frame only. The V and J calls and clone size are taken from that table; D and trimming were inferred from the DNA. The sample has around 250,000 clones; 75% to 90% are singletons. Germline V gene lookup returns CDR1 SGDLS and CDR2 YYNGEE. This CDR3 spans 15 amino acids. V shed 7 bases, J shed 2 bases, and the junction held 4 bases outside the gene matches. Sequenced material: peripheral blood. This chain links TRBV9 with TRBJ2-2, with 11 bases aligning to TRBD2. This receptor was taken from a man aged 55 to 69 who had recovered from COVID-19. CDR3 coding DNA: TGTGCCAGCGCTCTAGCGGGGGGTAACACCGGGGAGCTGTTTTTT. Amino acids: CASALAGGNTGELFF. Full variable domain (remainder filled in from reference TRBV9 and TRBJ2-2): DSGVTQTPKHLITATGQRVTLRCSPRSGDLSVYWYQQSLDQGLQFLIQYYNGEERAKGNILERFSAQQFPDLHSELNLSSLELGDSALYFCASALAGGNTGELFFGEGSRLTVL.